Following are 13 T cell receptor beta chains from one sample sequenced in a study of blood T cell repertoires in COVID-19. Sequencing was performed with immunoSEQ multiplex PCR; in TCRdb, only in-frame clones are kept and a portion is missing. This table has nearly 200,000 clones, roughly nine tenths appearing once. Material for sequencing was peripheral blood. Source of these receptors: a woman aged 70-85 years with acute or convalescent COVID-19.

V is TRBV10-3 and J is TRBJ1-2, with TRBD1 matching over 8 bases. This CDR3 comprises 14 residues. Germline values: CDR1 ENHRY, CDR2 SYGVKD. The ends lost 6 bases at V and 4 bases at J; junction bases unmatched: 7. Written as DNA, the CDR3 is TGTGCCATCAGCGAAAGGACAGGGAGCTATGGCTACACCTTC. Translated: CAISERTGSYGYTF.

V usage is TRBV4-3 and J usage is TRBJ2-3; 11 positions agree with TRBD1. Unmatched junction bases numbered 6, after V lost 0 bases and J lost 4 bases. The CDR3 spans 17 residues. The germline CDR1 and CDR2 sequences are LGHNA and YSLEER. The CDR3 spells CASSQDGRTGGSDTQYF. The CDR3 DNA is TGCGCCAGCAGCCAAGATGGGAGGACAGGGGGCTCAGATACGCAGTATTTT.

This rearrangement joins TRBV6-5 to TRBJ1-1; D is unclear. The V end was cut by 5 bases, the J end by 4 bases, with 14 bases between. There are 14 residues in the CDR3. Germline CDR1 is MNHEY and CDR2 is SVGAGI. Written as DNA, the CDR3 is TGTGCCAGCAGTCCACCCCCAGGTCCCACTGAAGCTTTCTTT. As protein: CASSPPPGPTEAFF.

CDR3: CASTSSGGAYGEQFF. CDR3 DNA: TGCGCCAGCACCTCCAGCGGGGGGGCATATGGTGAGCAGTTCTTC. The chain links TRBV4-1 to TRBJ2-1; TRBD2 matches 10 bases. CDR3 length equals 15 residues. Germline assignment: CDR1 MGHRA and CDR2 YSYEKL. Trimming took 7 bases from V and 9 from J; bases not matched to a gene: 12.

The CDR3 loop reads CASSGTDQPQHF. In DNA, the CDR3 is TGTGCCAGCAGCGGGACAGATCAGCCCCAGCATTTT. The chain uses TRBV2 and TRBJ1-5; 7 bases map to TRBD1. This CDR3 has 12 residues. The V gene end was trimmed by 6 bases and the J gene end by 5 bases; junction bases not matched to a gene: 1. CDR1 is SNHLY, CDR2 FYNNEI, per germline.

The rearrangement joins TRBV6-6 to TRBJ2-7, with D possibly matching TRBD1 (5 bases). V lost 6 bases to trimming and J lost 5 bases, with 11 bases between them. Germline assignment: CDR1 MNHNY and CDR2 SVGAGI (reference sequence). CDR3 length equals 12 residues. Here the CDR3 reads CASRGAQNEQYF. CDR3 bases: TGTGCCAGCAGAGGGGCTCAAAACGAGCAGTACTTC.

This clone showed up just once. The rearrangement uses TRBV24-1 and TRBJ1-2; D remains ambiguous. The CDR3 spans 13 residues. Trimming stripped 6 bases from V and 4 bases from J, with 11 bases between. Germline V gives CDR1 KGHDR, CDR2 SFDVKD. The CDR3 nucleotides read TGTGCCACCAGTCCAGGCACCCTCTATGGCTACACCTTC. Encoded protein: CATSPGTLYGYTF.

The genes are TRBV28 and TRBJ1-4; D ambiguous. Germline CDR1 is MDHEN and CDR2 is SYDVKM. With 6 bases removed from V and 5 bases from J, the gap between germline ends came to 10 bases. The CDR3 length is 13 residues. In DNA form, the CDR3 reads TGTGCCAGCAGGCGGTCCCTCAATGAAAAACTGTTTTTT. It specifies CASRRSLNEKLFF.

A few counts support this clone. The genes are TRBV4-1 and TRBJ1-2, with D possibly matching TRBD1 (5 bases). The CDR3 extends over 16 amino acids. Trimming removed 0 bases from V and 3 bases from J, with 14 bases in between. Germline CDR1 MGHRA, CDR2 YSYEKL. CDR3 coding DNA: TGCGCCAGCAGCCAAGATTGGGCTAGACAGCACTATGGCTACACCTTC. Its translation is CASSQDWARQHYGYTF.

This chain connects TRBV5-8 to TRBJ1-1; tentatively, D is TRBD1 (6 bases). CDR1 and CDR2 (germline): SGHTS, YDEGEE. Deletions cut 1 base from V and 6 bases from J, with 7 bases between. This CDR3 is built from 12 residues. CDR3: CASSLRTAEAFF. The DNA of the CDR3 is TGTGCCAGCAGCTTGAGGACAGCTGAAGCTTTCTTT.

The CDR3 here is CASSLESGEDTQYF. CDR3 DNA: TGTGCCAGCAGCTTGGAGTCCGGGGAGGATACGCAGTATTTT. J is TRBJ2-3 and V is TRBV5-4, with TRBD2 as a possible D gene (5 bases). The V gene's germline CDR1 is SGHNT and CDR2 YYREEE (reference sequence). The CDR3 loop spans 14 amino acids. Trimming took 0 bases from V and 6 from J, leaving 11 bases between them.

This clone showed up just a few times. CDR3 residues: CASSIPRGGSPSGNTIYF. CDR3 nucleotide sequence: TGTGCCAGTAGTATACCGCGTGGAGGGTCCCCCTCTGGAAACACCATATATTTT. This chain uses TRBV19 with TRBJ1-3; no reliable D call. V gave up 2 bases and J gave up 0 bases, with 17 bases separating them. This CDR3 has 18 residues. CDR1 LNHDA and CDR2 SQIVND come from the germline V gene (reference sequence).

The V gene is TRBV25-1, the J gene TRBJ1-2; D remains unclear. The CDR3 totals 14 residues. In germline, CDR1 is MGHDK, CDR2 SYGVNS. With 3 bases removed from V and 7 bases from J, the gap between germline ends came to 15 bases. CDR3 protein: CASSEPGPAPGYTF. The CDR3 nucleotides read TGTGCCAGCAGTGAGCCAGGCCCGGCGCCTGGCTACACCTTC.